This T cell receptor (beta chain) is drawn from a study of blood T cell repertoires in COVID-19. Study-wide context: Researchers got acute and convalescent COVID-19 samples from the United States, Italy and Spain. In each case, the material was cDNA or gDNA derived from T cells, B-cell-depleted T cells, or PBMCs.

Per the original data handling: Estimation of nucleated cell counts was performed using reference gene primer amplification. Clones were sequenced by immunoSEQ multiplex PCR, and TCRdb holds only the in-frame ones, with some missing. Clonal size and the V and J genes are those of that table, whereas D and trimming came from the DNA. Among 79,000 or so clones listed, approximately 85% were seen once. The receptor was isolated from a man aged 55-75 years with COVID-19, enrolled during active disease. What was sequenced was peripheral blood.

CDR3 sequence: CASSLDLMGSSSGELFF. In DNA form, the CDR3 reads TGTGCCAGCAGCTTAGATCTAATGGGCAGTTCATCCGGGGAGCTGTTTTTT. V usage is TRBV11-3 and J usage is TRBJ2-2, with D unresolved. The germline CDR1 and CDR2 sequences are SGHNT and YENEEA. There are 17 residues in the CDR3. V was shortened by 0 bases and J by 6 bases, with 17 bases between the two germline ends.